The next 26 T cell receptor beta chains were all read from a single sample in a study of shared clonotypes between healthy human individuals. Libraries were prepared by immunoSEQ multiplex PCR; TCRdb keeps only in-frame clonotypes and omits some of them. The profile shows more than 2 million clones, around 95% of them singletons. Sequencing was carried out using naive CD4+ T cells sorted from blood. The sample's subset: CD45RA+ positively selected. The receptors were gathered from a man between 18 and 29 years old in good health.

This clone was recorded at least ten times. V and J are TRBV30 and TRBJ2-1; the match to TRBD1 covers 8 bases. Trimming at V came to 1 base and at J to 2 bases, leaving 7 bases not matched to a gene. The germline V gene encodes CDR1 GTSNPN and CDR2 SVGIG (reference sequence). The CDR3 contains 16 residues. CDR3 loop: CAWSASRTGTYNEQFF. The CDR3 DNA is TGTGCCTGGAGTGCATCGCGGACAGGGACCTACAATGAGCAGTTCTTC.

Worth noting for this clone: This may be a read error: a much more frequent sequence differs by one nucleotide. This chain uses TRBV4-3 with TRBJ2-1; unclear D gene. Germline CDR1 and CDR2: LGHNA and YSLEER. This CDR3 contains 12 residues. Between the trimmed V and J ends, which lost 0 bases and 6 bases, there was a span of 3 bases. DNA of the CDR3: TGCGCCAGCAGCCAAGATGGCAATGAGCAGTTCTTC. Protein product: CASSQDGNEQFF.

The CDR3 protein is CASSLGSTPYNEQFF. The DNA for the CDR3 is TGCGCCAGCAGCTTGGGGTCTACCCCCTACAATGAGCAGTTCTTC. The rearrangement links TRBV5-1 to TRBJ2-1; D remains unclear. This CDR3 is 15 amino acids long. Trimming shortened V by 0 bases and J by 2 bases, and 9 bases separated the two germline ends. Germline CDR1 reads SGHRS; CDR2 reads YFSETQ.

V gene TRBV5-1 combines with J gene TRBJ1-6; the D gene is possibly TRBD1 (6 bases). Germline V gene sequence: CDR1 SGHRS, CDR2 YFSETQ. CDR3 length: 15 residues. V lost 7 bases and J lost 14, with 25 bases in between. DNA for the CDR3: TGCGCCAGCTCGGGCGGACAGACCCAGCCTGCGTCCCTCCACTTT. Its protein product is CASSGGQTQPASLHF.

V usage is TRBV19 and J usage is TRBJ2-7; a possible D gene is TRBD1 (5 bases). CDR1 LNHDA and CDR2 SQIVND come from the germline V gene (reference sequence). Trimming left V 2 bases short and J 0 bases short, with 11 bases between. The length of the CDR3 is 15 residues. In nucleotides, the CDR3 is TGTGCCAGTAGTATAAATACAGGCGGCTCCTACGAGCAGTACTTC. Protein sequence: CASSINTGGSYEQYF.

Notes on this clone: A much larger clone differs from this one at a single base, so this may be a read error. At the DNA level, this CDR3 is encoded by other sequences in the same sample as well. CDR3 amino acids: CASSQTGVTEAFF. CDR3 coding DNA: TGCGCCAGCAGCCAAACAGGGGTTACTGAAGCTTTCTTT. The chain joins TRBV11-3 to TRBJ1-1, with TRBD1 matching 7 bases. Germline CDR1 SGHNT, CDR2 YENEEA. CDR3 size: 13 residues.

As DNA, the CDR3 is TGTGCCAGCAAGAGGGGGCTCTCCTACGAGCAGTACTTC. Amino acids: CASKRGLSYEQYF. The rearrangement joins TRBV27 to TRBJ2-7, with 7 bases matching TRBD1. The ends lost 7 bases at V and 0 bases at J; junction bases unmatched: 3. The CDR3 loop spans 13 amino acids. Germline CDR1 is MNHEY and CDR2 is SMNVEV (reference sequence).

CDR3 DNA: TGTGCCAGCAGCTCCGCCGGGGAGCCTCAGCCCCAGCATTTT. It encodes CASSSAGEPQPQHF. V and J are TRBV5-4 and TRBJ1-5, with D unclear. The V end lost 3 bases, the J end lost 6 bases, and 13 bases lay between the germline ends. This CDR3 region has 14 residues. CDR1 is SGHNT and CDR2 is YYREEE in the germline V gene (reference sequence). Using reference TRBV5-4 and TRBJ1-5 for the parts outside the CDR3, the full variable domain is ETGVTQSPTHLIKTRGQQVTLRCSSQSGHNTVSWYQQALGQGPQFIFQYYREEENGRGNFPPRFSGLQFPNYSSELNVNALELDDSALYLCASSSAGEPQPQHFGDGTRLSIL.

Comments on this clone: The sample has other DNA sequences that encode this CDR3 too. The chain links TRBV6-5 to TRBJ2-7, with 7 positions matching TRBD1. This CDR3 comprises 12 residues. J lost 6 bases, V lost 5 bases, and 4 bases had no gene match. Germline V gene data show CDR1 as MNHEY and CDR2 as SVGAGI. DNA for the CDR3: TGTGCCAGCAGTCGACAGGGTACCGAGCAGTACTTC. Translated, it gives CASSRQGTEQYF.

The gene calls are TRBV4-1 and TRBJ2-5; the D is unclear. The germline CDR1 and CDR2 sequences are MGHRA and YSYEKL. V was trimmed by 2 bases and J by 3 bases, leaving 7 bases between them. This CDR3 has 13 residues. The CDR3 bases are TGCGCCAGCAGCCAATTCACGAAAGAGACCCAGTACTTC. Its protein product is CASSQFTKETQYF.

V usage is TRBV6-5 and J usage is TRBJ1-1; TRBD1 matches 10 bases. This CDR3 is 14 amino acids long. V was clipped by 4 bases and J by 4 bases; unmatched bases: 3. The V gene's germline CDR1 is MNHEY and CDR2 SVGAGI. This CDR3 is CASSSGTGVTEAFF. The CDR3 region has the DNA TGTGCCAGCAGTTCCGGGACAGGGGTCACTGAAGCTTTCTTT.

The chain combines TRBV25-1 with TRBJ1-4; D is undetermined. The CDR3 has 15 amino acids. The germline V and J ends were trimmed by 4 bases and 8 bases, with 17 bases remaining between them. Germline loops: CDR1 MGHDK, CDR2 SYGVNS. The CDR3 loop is CASSGLTRKTEKLFF. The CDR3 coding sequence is TGTGCCAGCAGTGGATTGACAAGAAAGACCGAAAAACTGTTTTTT.

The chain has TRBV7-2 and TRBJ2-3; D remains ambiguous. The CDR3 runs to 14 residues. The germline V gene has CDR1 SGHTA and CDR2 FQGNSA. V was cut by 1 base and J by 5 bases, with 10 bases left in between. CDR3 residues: CASSLGSSRDTQYF. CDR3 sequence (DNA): TGTGCCAGCAGCTTAGGCTCTTCGCGAGATACGCAGTATTTT.

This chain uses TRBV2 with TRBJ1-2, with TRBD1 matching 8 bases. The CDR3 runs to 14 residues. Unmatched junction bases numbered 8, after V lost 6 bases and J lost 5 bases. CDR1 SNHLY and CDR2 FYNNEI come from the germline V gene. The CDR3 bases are TGTGCCAGCAGACAGGACAGGGAGGGGTATGGCTACACCTTC. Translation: CASRQDREGYGYTF.

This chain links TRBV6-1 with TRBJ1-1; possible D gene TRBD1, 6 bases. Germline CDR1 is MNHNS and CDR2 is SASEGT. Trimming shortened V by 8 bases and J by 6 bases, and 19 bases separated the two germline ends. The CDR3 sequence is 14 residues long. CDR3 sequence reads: CASSRQRGGPEAFF. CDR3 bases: TGTGCCAGCTCTAGACAACGGGGGGGCCCTGAAGCTTTCTTT.

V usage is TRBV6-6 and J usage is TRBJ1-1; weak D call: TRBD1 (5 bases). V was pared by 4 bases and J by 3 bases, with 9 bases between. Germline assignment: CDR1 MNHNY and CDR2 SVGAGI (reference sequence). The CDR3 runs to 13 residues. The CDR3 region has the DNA TGTGCCAGCAGTTCGGGGCCGTACACTGAAGCTTTCTTT. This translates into CASSSGPYTEAFF.

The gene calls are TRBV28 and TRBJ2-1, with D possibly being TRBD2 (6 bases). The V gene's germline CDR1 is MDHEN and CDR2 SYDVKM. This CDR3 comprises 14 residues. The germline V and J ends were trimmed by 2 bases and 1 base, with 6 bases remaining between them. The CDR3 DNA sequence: TGTGCCAGCAGTTTAGGGAGGTCCTACAATGAGCAGTTCTTC. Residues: CASSLGRSYNEQFF.

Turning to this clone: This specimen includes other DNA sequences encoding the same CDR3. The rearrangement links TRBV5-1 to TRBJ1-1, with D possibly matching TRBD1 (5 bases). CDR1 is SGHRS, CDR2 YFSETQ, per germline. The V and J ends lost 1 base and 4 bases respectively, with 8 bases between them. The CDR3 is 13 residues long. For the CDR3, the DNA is TGCGCCAGCAGCTTGAGAGGGGTCACTGAAGCTTTCTTT. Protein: CASSLRGVTEAFF.

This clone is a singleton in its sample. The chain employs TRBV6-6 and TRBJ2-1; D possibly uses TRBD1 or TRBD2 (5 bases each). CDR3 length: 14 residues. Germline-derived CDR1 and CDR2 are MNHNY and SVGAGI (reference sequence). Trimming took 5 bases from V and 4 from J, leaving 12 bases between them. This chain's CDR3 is CASSGGGHYNEQFF. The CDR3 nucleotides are TGTGCCAGCAGTGGGGGTGGGCATTACAATGAGCAGTTCTTC.

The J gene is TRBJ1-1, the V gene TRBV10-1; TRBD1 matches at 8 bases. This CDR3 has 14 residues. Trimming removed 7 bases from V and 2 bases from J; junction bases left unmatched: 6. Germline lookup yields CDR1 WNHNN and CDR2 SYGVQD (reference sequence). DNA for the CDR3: TGCGCCAGCAAGCCACAGGGGGACAACACTGAAGCTTTCTTT. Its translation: CASKPQGDNTEAFF.

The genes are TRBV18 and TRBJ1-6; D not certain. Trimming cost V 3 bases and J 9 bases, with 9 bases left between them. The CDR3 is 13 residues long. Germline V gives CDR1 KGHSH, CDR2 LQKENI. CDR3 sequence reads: CASSPERGSPLHF. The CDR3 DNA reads TGTGCCAGCTCACCCGAGCGAGGTTCACCCCTCCACTTT.

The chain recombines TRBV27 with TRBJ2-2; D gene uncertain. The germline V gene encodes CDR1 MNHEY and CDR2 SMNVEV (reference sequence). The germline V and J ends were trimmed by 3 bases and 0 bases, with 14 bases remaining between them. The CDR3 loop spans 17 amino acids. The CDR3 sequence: CASSFVSAITNTGELFF. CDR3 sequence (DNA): TGTGCCAGCAGTTTTGTGTCAGCGATAACGAACACCGGGGAGCTGTTTTTT.

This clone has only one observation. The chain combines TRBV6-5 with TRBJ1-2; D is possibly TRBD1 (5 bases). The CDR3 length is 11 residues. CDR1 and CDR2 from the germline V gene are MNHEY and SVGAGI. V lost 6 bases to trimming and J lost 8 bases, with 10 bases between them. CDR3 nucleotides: TGTGCCAGCAGAGGGGAGGCAGGCTACACCTTC. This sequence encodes CASRGEAGYTF.

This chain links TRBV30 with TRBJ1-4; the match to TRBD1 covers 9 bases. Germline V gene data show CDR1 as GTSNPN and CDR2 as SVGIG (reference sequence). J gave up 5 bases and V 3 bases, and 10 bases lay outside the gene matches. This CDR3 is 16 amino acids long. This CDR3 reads CAWSEQGAVLNEKLFF. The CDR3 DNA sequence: TGTGCCTGGAGCGAACAGGGGGCGGTTCTCAATGAAAAACTGTTTTTT.

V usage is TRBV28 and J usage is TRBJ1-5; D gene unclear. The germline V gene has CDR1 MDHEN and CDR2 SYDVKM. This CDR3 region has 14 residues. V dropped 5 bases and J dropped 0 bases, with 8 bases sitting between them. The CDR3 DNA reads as TGTGCCAGCAGTCCCCATAATAGCAATCAGCCCCAGCATTTT. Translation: CASSPHNSNQPQHF. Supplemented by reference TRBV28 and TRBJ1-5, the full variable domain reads DVKVTQSSRYLVKRTGEKVFLECVQDMDHENMFWYRQDPGLGLRLIYFSYDVKMKEKGDIPEGYSVSREKKERFSLILESASTNQTSMYLCASSPHNSNQPQHFGDGTRLSIL.

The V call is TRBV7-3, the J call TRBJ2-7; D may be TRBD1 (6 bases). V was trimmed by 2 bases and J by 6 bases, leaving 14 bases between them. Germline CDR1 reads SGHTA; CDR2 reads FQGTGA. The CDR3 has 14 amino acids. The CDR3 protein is CASSLQGPGAEQYF. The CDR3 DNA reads TGTGCCAGCAGCTTACAGGGGCCAGGGGCCGAGCAGTACTTC.